These T cell receptor beta chains were read from a single sample in a study of blood T cell repertoires in COVID-19. TCRdb keeps only in-frame clones here, not all; method: immunoSEQ multiplex PCR. The sample has 200,000 to 300,000 clones, over 70% seen once; the top ten hold 7.5% to 9%. What was sequenced was peripheral blood. These receptors came from an elderly woman with acute or convalescent COVID-19. Each CDR3 is given with its conserved first and last residue. A D gene is named only where the DNA matches it firmly. The listing skips clone size in some rows; elsewhere it reads once, few, many or a size class.

TGTGCCAGCCGGTTATCGGGGGGGGCATCCGGGGAGCTGTTTTTT	CASRLSGGASGELFF	TRBV6-5	TRBJ2-2	TRBD2	-
TGTGCCAGCAAGAGACAGGGAGAAGCTTTCTTT	CASKRQGEAFF	TRBV25-1	TRBJ1-1	TRBD1	-
TGTGCCAGCAGCATAGCTAGCGGGGGGGCCTCCTACGAGCAGTACTTC	CASSIASGGASYEQYF	TRBV5-4	TRBJ2-7	TRBD2	-
TGTGCCAGCACTGCAATCGGGACAGCGAGCAATCAGCCCCAGCATTTT	CASTAIGTASNQPQHF	TRBV7-9	TRBJ1-5	TRBD1	-
TGTGCCAGCAGCTTAAACGGGGGGCGAAACATTCAGTACTTC	CASSLNGGRNIQYF	TRBV7-2	TRBJ2-4	-	-
TGTGCCAGCAGCTTAAACAGGGTCAATGAGCAGTTCTTC	CASSLNRVNEQFF	TRBV11-3	TRBJ2-1	-	-
TGCGCCAGCAGCTTGGTTCAGGGGGTGAACACTGAAGCTTTCTTT	CASSLVQGVNTEAFF	TRBV5-1	TRBJ1-1	TRBD1	-
TGTGCCAGCAGCCGGGGACAGGGAGGAAACACCATATATTTT	CASSRGQGGNTIYF	TRBV6-5	TRBJ1-3	TRBD1	-
TGTGCCAGCAGTGAAGCGCGGGGGGCAGGTCAGCCCCAGCATTTT	CASSEARGAGQPQHF	TRBV6-1	TRBJ1-5	-	-
TGTGCCAGCAGAACGACAGGGCATATTGGCTACACCTTC	CASRTTGHIGYTF	TRBV6-5	TRBJ1-2	TRBD1	few
TGTGCCAGCAGCGTGTCTACCGGGACTAGGGGGGAGACCCAGTACTTC	CASSVSTGTRGETQYF	TRBV9	TRBJ2-5	TRBD2	-
TGTGCCAGCAGTTTCGACAACTCTGGAAACACCATATATTTT	CASSFDNSGNTIYF	TRBV5-5	TRBJ1-3	-	-
TGTGCCAGCAGTTTGTCCGGCCAAGAGACCCAGTACTTC	CASSLSGQETQYF	TRBV12-3/TRBV12-4	TRBJ2-5	-	-
TGTGCCAGCAGCGTAGGGCAGGGGGCCTACGAGCAGTACTTC	CASSVGQGAYEQYF	TRBV9	TRBJ2-7	TRBD1	-
TGTGCCAGTATCGAGGGAATGAACACTGAAGCTTTCTTT	CASIEGMNTEAFF	TRBV19	TRBJ1-1	-	-
TGTGCCAGCAGCGTGGGTGAGGGCTACCATCCCTCCTACGAGCAGTACTTC	CASSVGEGYHPSYEQYF	TRBV9	TRBJ2-7	-	once
TGTGCCTGGAGTATCCGGGACGGGAGGAATTCACCCCTCCACTTT	CAWSIRDGRNSPLHF	TRBV30	TRBJ1-6	-	few
TGTGCCGCCCAGGACAGGGAGGTATACACTGAAGCTTTCTTT	CAAQDREVYTEAFF	TRBV10-3	TRBJ1-1	TRBD1	-
TGTGCCAGCAGTTTAGAGGGGGGACTAGCGGGGTCCCAAGAGACCCAGTACTTC	CASSLEGGLAGSQETQYF	TRBV27	TRBJ2-5	TRBD2	-
TGTGCCAGCAGCCAAGAGGTCGGTAGCCCCCTCCACTTT	CASSQEVGSPLHF	TRBV3-1/TRBV3-2	TRBJ1-6	-	-
TGCAGCGTTCGAACAGGGGGATGGGAAAAACTGTTTTTT	CSVRTGGWEKLFF	TRBV29-1	TRBJ1-4	TRBD1	once
TGTGCCAGCAGGCGCGACAGGGGACCCTACGAGCAGTACTTC	CASRRDRGPYEQYF	TRBV27	TRBJ2-7	TRBD1	-
TGTGCCAGCAGCGGACAGCTGAAGGGCACTGAAGCTTTCTTT	CASSGQLKGTEAFF	TRBV6-5	TRBJ1-1	-	-
TGTGCCAGCAGTCCCCGGACAGGGTCGGATACGCAGTATTTT	CASSPRTGSDTQYF	TRBV6-5	TRBJ2-3	TRBD1	-
TGTGCCAGCAGCTTGAGCGGGGGGGCGATCGGGGAGCTGTTTTTT	CASSLSGGAIGELFF	TRBV9	TRBJ2-2	TRBD2	once
TGCGCCAGCAGCTATGGACAGGGGGCTAACTATGGCTACACCTTC	CASSYGQGANYGYTF	TRBV5-1	TRBJ1-2	TRBD1	once
TGCGCCAGCAGCCAACCAGGACATTCAGGCACTGAAGCTTTCTTT	CASSQPGHSGTEAFF	TRBV5-1	TRBJ1-1	-	-
TGTGCCAGCAGCCAGGGACAGGGGGTCACTGAAGCTTTCTTT	CASSQGQGVTEAFF	TRBV5-6	TRBJ1-1	TRBD1	-
TGCGCCAGCAGCTTGGAGGGACAGCTCTATGGCTACACCTTC	CASSLEGQLYGYTF	TRBV5-1	TRBJ1-2	TRBD1	-
TGTGCCAGCAGCCCCTCAGGGGGCGCCTATAATTCACCCCTCCACTTT	CASSPSGGAYNSPLHF	TRBV7-9	TRBJ1-6	TRBD1	-
TGTGCCAGTAGTTTCGGACAGGGCCAAGAGACCCAGTACTTC	CASSFGQGQETQYF	TRBV19	TRBJ2-5	TRBD1	once
TGTGCCAGCAGCTTAGATAACTACTACAATGAGCAGTTCTTC	CASSLDNYYNEQFF	TRBV11-2	TRBJ2-1	-	many
TGTGCCAGTAGAACAGAAGAATTCAATTCACCCCTCCACTTT	CASRTEEFNSPLHF	TRBV19	TRBJ1-6	-	once
TGTGCCAGCAGCCATTTTTCCGGGACAGGGGCCTTGAGCTCTGGAAACACCATATATTTT	CASSHFSGTGALSSGNTIYF	TRBV6-6	TRBJ1-3	TRBD1	-
TGTGCCAGCAGCACCCCGCAAGGGACAGAATTGGACTTC	CASSTPQGTELDF	TRBV7-8	TRBJ2-7	TRBD1	-
TGTGCCAGCAGCTTAGTCGGGGAAGTCGGAAATCAGCCCCAGCATTTT	CASSLVGEVGNQPQHF	TRBV7-2	TRBJ1-5	-	-
TGCGCCAGCAGCTTGGACCGCGTCTCTGGAAACACCATATATTTT	CASSLDRVSGNTIYF	TRBV5-1	TRBJ1-3	-	-
TGTGCCTGGAGGCCCGCATCAGGTGGCCTCCCTAATGAGCAGTTCTTC	CAWRPASGGLPNEQFF	TRBV30	TRBJ2-1	-	-
TGTGCCAGCAGCTTAGAGGCGGCCTTCAATCAGCCCCAGCATTTT	CASSLEAAFNQPQHF	TRBV7-2	TRBJ1-5	-	-
TGTGCCAGCAGCCAATCTCGTGACGGGGAGACCCAGTACTTC	CASSQSRDGETQYF	TRBV16	TRBJ2-5	-	-
TGTGCCACCAGCATGTTGGGACACGGACCCTACGAGCAGTACTTC	CATSMLGHGPYEQYF	TRBV15	TRBJ2-7	-	-
TGTGCCAGCAGCCAAGACAGGGTTACTAGCACAGATACGCAGTATTTT	CASSQDRVTSTDTQYF	TRBV14	TRBJ2-3	-	-
TGCGCCAGCAGCTTGGCCGGCACAGATACGCAGTATTTT	CASSLAGTDTQYF	TRBV5-1	TRBJ2-3	-	-
TGTGCCTGCCCCCAGGGCGCACCAAGTAACACTGAAGCTTTCTTT	CACPQGAPSNTEAFF	TRBV30	TRBJ1-1	-	-
TGTGCCAGCAGCTTCCAGACAGGACCGTGGAATGGCTACACCTTC	CASSFQTGPWNGYTF	TRBV5-5	TRBJ1-2	-	-
TGTGCCAGCAGCGAAACGTCCCGACAGGGACCCCTCCACTTT	CASSETSRQGPLHF	TRBV5-4	TRBJ1-6	TRBD1	-
TGTGCCACCAGCAGAGCAGCGGATTCTAACTATGGCTACACCTTC	CATSRAADSNYGYTF	TRBV15	TRBJ1-2	-	-
TGTGCCAGCAGCTTACAGACTTCCTACGAGCAGTACTTC	CASSLQTSYEQYF	TRBV7-8	TRBJ2-7	-	-
TGTGCCAGCGGGGCCGGATACTCCTACGAGCAGTACTTC	CASGAGYSYEQYF	TRBV28	TRBJ2-7	-	once
TGTGCCAGCAGCCAACTAAAACGAAGGACCACCCCTGGGACTACAGATACGCAGTATTTT	CASSQLKRRTTPGTTDTQYF	TRBV6-6	TRBJ2-3	-	-
TGTGCCAGCACAAGACAGGGAGGTGGGTTCTACGAGCAGTACTTC	CASTRQGGGFYEQYF	TRBV6-5	TRBJ2-7	-	-
TGTGCCAGCAGTGAAAGGGGGCAGGGCTACACCTTC	CASSERGQGYTF	TRBV2	TRBJ1-2	TRBD1	-
TGTGCCAGCTCACCAGGGACAGCCCGTGGTGCTAACTATGGCTACACCTTC	CASSPGTARGANYGYTF	TRBV18	TRBJ1-2	TRBD1	-
TGTGCCAGCAGTCCAGGGTTAGCCAAAAACATTCAGTACTTC	CASSPGLAKNIQYF	TRBV6-5	TRBJ2-4	-	-